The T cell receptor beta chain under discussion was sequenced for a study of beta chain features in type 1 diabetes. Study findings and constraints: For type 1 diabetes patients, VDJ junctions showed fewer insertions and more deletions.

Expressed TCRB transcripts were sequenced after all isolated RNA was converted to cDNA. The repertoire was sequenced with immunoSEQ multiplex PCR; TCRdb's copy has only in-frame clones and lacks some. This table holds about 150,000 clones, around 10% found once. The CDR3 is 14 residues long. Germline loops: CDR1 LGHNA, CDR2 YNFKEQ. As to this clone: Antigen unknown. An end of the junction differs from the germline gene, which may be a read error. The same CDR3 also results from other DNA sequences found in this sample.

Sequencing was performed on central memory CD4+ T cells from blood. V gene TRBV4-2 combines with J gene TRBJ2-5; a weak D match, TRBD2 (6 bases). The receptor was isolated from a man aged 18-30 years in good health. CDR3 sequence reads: CASSQARGVETQYF. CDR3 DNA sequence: TGTGCGAGCAGCCAAGCCCGCGGGGTAGAGACCCAGTACTTC.